This TCR beta chain was captured by sequencing in a study of cytomegalovirus exposure and HLA in healthy donors. Trimming took off 1 base at V and 6 bases at J, with 19 bases between the two ends. Germline lookup yields CDR1 MGHRA and CDR2 YSYEKL. This CDR3 spans 16 amino acids. This clone was detected only a few times. With 60 Vbeta and 13 Jbeta primers, the PCR was carried out. This table comes from immunoSEQ multiplex PCR, and its TCRdb copy is limited to in-frame clones, with some not included. The repertoire has 100,000 to 150,000 clones, over 8.5% of them found once; the top ten carry approximately 6%.

The source material was PBMCs. V gene TRBV4-1 combines with J gene TRBJ2-7, with D perhaps matching TRBD1 (5 bases). The receptor's source is a woman aged 40 to 49 in good health and CMV-seropositive. CDR3 loop: CASSQGQGFRSGEQYF. The DNA for the CDR3 is TGCGCCAGCAGCCAAGGTCAGGGATTTCGTTCGGGCGAGCAGTACTTC.